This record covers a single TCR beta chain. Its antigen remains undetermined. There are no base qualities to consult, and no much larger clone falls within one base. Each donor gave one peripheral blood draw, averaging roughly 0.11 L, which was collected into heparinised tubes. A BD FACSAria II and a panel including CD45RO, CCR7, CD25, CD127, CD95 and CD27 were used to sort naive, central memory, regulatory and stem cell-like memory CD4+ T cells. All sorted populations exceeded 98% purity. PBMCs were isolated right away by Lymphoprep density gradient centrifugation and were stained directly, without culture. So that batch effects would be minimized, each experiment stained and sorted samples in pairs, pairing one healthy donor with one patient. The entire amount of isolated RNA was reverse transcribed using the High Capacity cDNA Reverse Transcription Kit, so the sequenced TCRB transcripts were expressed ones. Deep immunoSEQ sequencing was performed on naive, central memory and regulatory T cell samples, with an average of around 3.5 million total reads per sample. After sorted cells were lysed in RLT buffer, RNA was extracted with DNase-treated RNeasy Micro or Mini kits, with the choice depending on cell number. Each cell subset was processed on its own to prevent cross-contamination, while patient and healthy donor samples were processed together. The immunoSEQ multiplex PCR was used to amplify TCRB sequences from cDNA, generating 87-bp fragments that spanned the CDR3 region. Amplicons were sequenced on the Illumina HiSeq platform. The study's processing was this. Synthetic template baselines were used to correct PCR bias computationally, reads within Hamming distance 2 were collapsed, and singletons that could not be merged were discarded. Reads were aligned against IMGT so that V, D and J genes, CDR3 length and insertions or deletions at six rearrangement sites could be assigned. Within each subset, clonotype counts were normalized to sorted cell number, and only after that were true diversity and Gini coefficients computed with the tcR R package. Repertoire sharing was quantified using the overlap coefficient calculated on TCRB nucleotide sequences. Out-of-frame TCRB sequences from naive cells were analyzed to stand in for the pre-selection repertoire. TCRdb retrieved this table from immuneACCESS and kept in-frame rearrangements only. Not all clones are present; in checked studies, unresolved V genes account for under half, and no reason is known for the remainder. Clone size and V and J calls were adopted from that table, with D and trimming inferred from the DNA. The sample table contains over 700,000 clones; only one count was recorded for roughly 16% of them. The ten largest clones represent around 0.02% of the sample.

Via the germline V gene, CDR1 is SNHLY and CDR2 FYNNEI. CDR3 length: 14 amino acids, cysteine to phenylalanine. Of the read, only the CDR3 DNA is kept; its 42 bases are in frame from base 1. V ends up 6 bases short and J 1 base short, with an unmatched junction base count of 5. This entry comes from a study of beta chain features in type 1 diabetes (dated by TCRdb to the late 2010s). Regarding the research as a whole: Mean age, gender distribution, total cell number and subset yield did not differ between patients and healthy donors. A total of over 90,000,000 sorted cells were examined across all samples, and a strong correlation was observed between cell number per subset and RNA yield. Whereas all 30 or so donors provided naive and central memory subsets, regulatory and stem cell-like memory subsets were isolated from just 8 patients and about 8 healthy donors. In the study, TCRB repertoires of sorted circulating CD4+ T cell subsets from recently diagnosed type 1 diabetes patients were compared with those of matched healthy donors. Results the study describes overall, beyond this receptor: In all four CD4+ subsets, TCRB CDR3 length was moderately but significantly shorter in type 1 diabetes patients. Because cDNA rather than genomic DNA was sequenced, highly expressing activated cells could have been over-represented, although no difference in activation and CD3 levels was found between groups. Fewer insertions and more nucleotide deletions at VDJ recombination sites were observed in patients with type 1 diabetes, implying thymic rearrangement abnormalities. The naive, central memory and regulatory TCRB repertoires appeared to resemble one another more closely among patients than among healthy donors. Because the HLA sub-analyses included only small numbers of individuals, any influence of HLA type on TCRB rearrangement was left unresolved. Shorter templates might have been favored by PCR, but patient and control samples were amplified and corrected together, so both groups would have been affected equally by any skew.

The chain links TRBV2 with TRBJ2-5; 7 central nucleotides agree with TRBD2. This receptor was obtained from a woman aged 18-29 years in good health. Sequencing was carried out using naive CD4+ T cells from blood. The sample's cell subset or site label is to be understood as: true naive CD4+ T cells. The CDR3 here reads CASRGTSAQETQYF. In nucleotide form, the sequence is TGTGCCAGCAGGGGAACTAGCGCCCAAGAGACCCAGTACTTC.